The source of this T cell receptor (beta chain) is a study of T-cell reconstitution after alpha-beta-depleted transplantation in children. Preparation of the TCRbeta library involved a method that used unique molecular identifiers. TCRdb itself ran the PCR reads through MiXCR, one entry per CDR3 protein. The sample records more than 450,000 distinct CDR3 sequences, roughly 18% being singletons. The sequencing used PBMCs from the stem cell graft donor, collected from the stem cell graft. The receptor comes from a human donor who donated a stem cell graft to a child with acute lymphoblastic leukemia.

The CDR3 is CASSLVSGDNGVAKNIQYF. The CDR3 coding sequence is TGTGCCAGCAGCTTAGTGTCAGGGGACAACGGGGTAGCCAAAAACATTCAGTACTTC. The chain uses TRBV7-6 and TRBJ2-4, with D maybe TRBD1 (6 bases). Germline V gives CDR1 SGHVS, CDR2 FNYEAQ. This CDR3 region has 19 residues. Trimming removed 1 base from V and 0 bases from J, with 19 bases in between. Full variable domain (missing parts from reference TRBV7-6 and TRBJ2-4): GAGVSQSPRYKVTKRGQDVALRCDPISGHVSLYWYRQALGQGPEFLTYFNYEAQQDKSGLPNDRFSAERPEGSISTLTIQRTEQRDSAMYRCASSLVSGDNGVAKNIQYFGAGTRLSVL.